A single sample is the source of the 9 T cell receptor beta chains below, sequenced in a study of T cells in Graves' hyperthyroidism and ophthalmopathy. Researchers took RNA transcripts and amplified the TCR beta CDR3 regions from them. HTBI primers were the set used in a first-round RT-PCR of the TCR CDR3. TCRdb used MiXCR to reprocess the multiplex PCR reads, holding one entry per CDR3 protein. The sample has 300,000 to 450,000 distinct CDR3 sequences, approximately 25% seen once. Sequencing input: blood. The receptors shown here come from a man aged 50 to 59 with Graves' hyperthyroidism.

There are a few counts of this clonotype. The genes are TRBV5-4 and TRBJ2-4; the match to TRBD2 covers 14 bases. V trimming: 3 bases; J trimming: 8 bases; junction bases outside the gene matches: 4. The CDR3 is made up of 15 amino acids. CDR1 is SGHNT, CDR2 YYREEE, per germline (reference sequence). Here the CDR3 reads CASSSGTSGSYIQYF. In nucleotides, the CDR3 is TGTGCCAGCAGCTCCGGGACTAGCGGGAGCTACATTCAGTACTTC.

This clonotype was counted ten times or more. V usage is TRBV11-2 and J usage is TRBJ2-5; TRBD2 might be the D (5 bases). The CDR3 is 13 amino acids. Germline V gives CDR1 SGHAT, CDR2 FQNNGV. Trimming took off 8 bases at V and 0 bases at J, with 10 bases between the two ends. The CDR3 sequence is CASLRAYQETQYF. CDR3 bases: TGTGCCAGCCTGAGGGCGTACCAAGAGACCCAGTACTTC.

This chain uses TRBV29-1 with TRBJ2-7; 9 bases fit TRBD1. This CDR3 region has 11 residues. CDR1 SQVTM and CDR2 ANQGSEA come from the germline V gene. V dropped 6 bases and J dropped 6; count of bases not matched to a gene: 3. CDR3 sequence: CSVWTGAEQYF. DNA for the CDR3: TGCAGCGTATGGACAGGGGCCGAGCAGTACTTC.

The CDR3 DNA sequence: TGTGCCAGCAGCTTCGAGGGGGCCACTGAAGCTTTCTTT. The encoded protein is CASSFEGATEAFF. The chain employs TRBV7-2 and TRBJ1-1; 7 bases map to TRBD1. Germline V gives CDR1 SGHTA, CDR2 FQGNSA. Trimming at V came to 3 bases and at J to 4 bases, leaving 2 bases not matched to a gene. The length of the CDR3 is 13 residues.

The sample holds a few counts of this clonotype. This chain connects TRBV12-3 or TRBV12-4 to TRBJ1-1, with D unclear. This CDR3 is 11 amino acids long. The germline V and J ends were trimmed by 4 bases and 4 bases, with 4 bases remaining between them. The CDR3, as DNA: TGTGCCAGCAGTTGGGGCACTGAAGCTTTCTTT. It encodes CASSWGTEAFF.

The chain is built from TRBV11-2 and TRBJ2-7; 11 bases align to TRBD2. J lost 1 base, V lost 5 bases, and 7 bases had no gene match. Germline CDR1 and CDR2: SGHAT and FQNNGV. This CDR3 is built from 16 residues. This CDR3 is CASSLGGTSGSYEQYF. As DNA, the CDR3 is TGTGCCAGCAGCCTCGGAGGGACTAGCGGTTCCTACGAGCAGTACTTC. Together with reference TRBV11-2 and TRBJ2-7, the CDR3 gives the full variable domain: EAGVAQSPRYKIIEKRQSVAFWCNPISGHATLYWYQQILGQGPKLLIQFQNNGVVDDSQLPKDRFSAERLKGVDSTLKIQPAKLEDSAVYLCASSLGGTSGSYEQYFGPGTRLTVT.

V usage is TRBV30 and J usage is TRBJ1-5; a weak D match, TRBD1 (6 bases). The CDR3 spans 13 residues. With 5 bases removed from V and 4 bases from J, the gap between germline ends came to 12 bases. Germline CDR1 and CDR2: GTSNPN and SVGIG (reference sequence). The chain's CDR3 is CAWGRDMNQPQHF. DNA for the CDR3: TGTGCCTGGGGCAGGGACATGAATCAGCCCCAGCATTTT.

Ten or more counts support this clonotype. The rearrangement links TRBV30 to TRBJ2-1; D gene unclear. V lost 0 bases to trimming and J lost 1 base, with 4 bases between them. CDR3 length equals 13 residues. Germline assignment: CDR1 GTSNPN and CDR2 SVGIG (reference sequence). The DNA of the CDR3 is TGTGCCTGGAGTGTACGGTCCTACAATGAGCAGTTCTTC. Its protein product is CAWSVRSYNEQFF.

A note on this clonotype: This may stem from a read error, because a much larger clone lies one nucleotide away. The CDR3 end shows no conserved phenylalanine or tryptophan, and so a read error is likely. The gene calls are TRBV7-9 and TRBJ2-1, with D hard to call. Looked up from germline, CDR1 is SEHNR and CDR2 is FQNEAQ (reference sequence). This CDR3 is 14 amino acids long. V gave up 0 bases and J gave up 7 bases, with 10 bases separating them. The DNA for the CDR3 is TGTGCCAGCAGCTTAGCGGACGGGCTGAATGAGCAGTTCCTC. It yields the protein CASSLADGLNEQFL.